The clone carrying this TCR beta chain was counted a single time. This sample is part of a study of blood T cell repertoires in COVID-19. Participant age was roughly 18 to 95 years, and participants resided in approximately 24 US areas. Cohorts were determined from participant-reported clinical history. The CDR3 totals 11 residues. Trimming took 7 bases from V and 5 from J, leaving 9 bases between them. CDR1 is SQVTM, CDR2 ANQGSEA, per germline. Assay used: immunoSEQ multiplex PCR; TCRdb lists only in-frame clones, some missing. The sample has fewer than 200,000 clones, around four fifths seen once; the top ten hold less than 4%.

The rearrangement links TRBV29-1 to TRBJ2-4; the D gene could be TRBD1 or TRBD2 (6 bases each). This TCR was sampled from a woman in her forties or fifties in a cohort exposed to, infected with or recovered from COVID-19 (not recorded which). Material: PBMCs or T cells enriched from blood (not recorded which). In nucleotides, the CDR3 is TGCAGCGGGGGGGCAGAAAACATTCAGTACTTC. Its protein product is CSGGAENIQYF.